Included here is one TCR beta chain sequence, with context. Its antigen is not yet known. Per-base quality was not reported, and no clone a single base away is much larger than it. This entry is derived from a study of glioma-infiltrating T cells after dendritic cell vaccination (dated by TCRdb to 2016 to 2017). Notes on the research overall: The cohort included around 15 glioblastoma patients drawn from Phase I and II dendritic cell vaccination trials, of whom 9 were newly diagnosed and 6 had recurrent disease. Each patient was given three intradermal dendritic cell vaccine injections, spaced two weeks apart, in the arm below the axilla. The vaccine consisted of monocyte-derived dendritic cells cultured approximately seven days with IL-4 and GM-CSF, then pulsed overnight with autologous tumor lysate. Autologous tumor lysate-pulsed dendritic cell vaccination was administered to the patients between about 2003 and 2012. In glioblastoma patients vaccinated with dendritic cells, deep sequencing of TCR beta CDR3 regions served to measure the amount of tumor-infiltrating lymphocytes and to compare repertoires between tumor and blood. TCR sequencing metrics, including TIL content and tumor-blood repertoire overlap, were correlated with survival after dendritic cell vaccination. The paper's findings and limits, for the study overall: TCR clonality showed no direct relationship with survival, which suggests that a diverse polyclonal response may be important. Longer time to progression and overall survival after dendritic cell vaccination were predicted by higher estimated pretreatment TIL content. The cohort was small and heterogeneous, with few patients having full blood and tumor sets and even fewer initial-recurrent tumor pairs. The TCR overlap response model with three groups was called speculative and said to need prospective validation.

The immunoSEQ assay amplified TCRB CDR3 regions from around 2 micrograms of genomic DNA, or from all available DNA when less than that amount was available. Multiplex PCR used 60 forward primers for TCR V beta segments and 13 reverse primers for J beta segments. Synthetic control templates were spiked into each sample at limiting dilution to estimate reads per starting template. Sequencing produced 87 bp reads on the Illumina HiSeq System. Concerning the study's data processing: PCR and sequencing errors were removed by merging closely related sequences with a nearest neighbor algorithm. TCR overlap was measured as the percentage of unique tumor TCR beta sequences also present in the same patient's peripheral blood. Sourced from immuneACCESS, this table was stored by TCRdb with only in-frame sequences that have V and J called. A share of the clones is absent; for the studies checked, an unresolved V gene accounts for under half, and the remainder has no known explanation. That table furnishes V, J and clone size, whereas the DNA furnished D and trimming. The sample profile shows under 35,000 clones; approximately 90% of them were found once. The ten most abundant clones make up more than 2% of the sample.

Here V drops 2 bases and J drops 1 base, and the junction holds 1 base not matched to any gene. The germline V gene encodes CDR1 KGHSH and CDR2 LQKENI. From the cysteine through the phenylalanine, the CDR3 covers 14 amino acids. The read is trimmed to its CDR3 DNA, 42 bases read in frame from base 1. Patients were selected for having adequate residual fresh-frozen tumor tissue and more than two years of available survival data. Although molecular status otherwise differed among the glioblastoma patients, no patient had an isocitrate dehydrogenase mutation. PBMC were collected before vaccination, two weeks after the third vaccination, and at tumor progression if progression occurred. The Qiagen DNeasy Blood extraction Kit was used to extract genomic DNA.

The sample consisted of blood, taken before dendritic cell vaccination. The source is a human donor with glioblastoma. This chain is built from TRBV18 and TRBJ2-7, with 8 junctional bases fitting TRBD1. The nucleotide sequence is TGTGCCAGCTCACCAGGGACAGGATCCTACGAGCAGTACTTC. It translates to CASSPGTGSYEQYF.